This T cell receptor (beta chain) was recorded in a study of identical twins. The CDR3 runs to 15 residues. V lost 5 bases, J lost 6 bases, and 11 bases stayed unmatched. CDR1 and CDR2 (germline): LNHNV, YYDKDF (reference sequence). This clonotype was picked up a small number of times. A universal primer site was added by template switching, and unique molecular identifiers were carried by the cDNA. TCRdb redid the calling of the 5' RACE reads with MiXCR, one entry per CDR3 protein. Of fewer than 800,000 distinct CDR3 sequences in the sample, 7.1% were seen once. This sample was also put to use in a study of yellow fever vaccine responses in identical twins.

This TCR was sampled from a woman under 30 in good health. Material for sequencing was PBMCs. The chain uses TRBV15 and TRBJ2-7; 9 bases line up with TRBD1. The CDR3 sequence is CATSSQPGQGAEQYF. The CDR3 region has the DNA TGTGCCACCAGCTCGCAGCCGGGACAGGGAGCCGAGCAGTACTTC. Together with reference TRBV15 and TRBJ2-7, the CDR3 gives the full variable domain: DAMVIQNPRYQVTQFGKPVTLSCSQTLNHNVMYWYQQKSSQAPKLLFHYYDKDFNNEADTPDNFQSRRPNTSFCFLDIRSPGLGDTAMYLCATSSQPGQGAEQYFGPGTRLTVT.